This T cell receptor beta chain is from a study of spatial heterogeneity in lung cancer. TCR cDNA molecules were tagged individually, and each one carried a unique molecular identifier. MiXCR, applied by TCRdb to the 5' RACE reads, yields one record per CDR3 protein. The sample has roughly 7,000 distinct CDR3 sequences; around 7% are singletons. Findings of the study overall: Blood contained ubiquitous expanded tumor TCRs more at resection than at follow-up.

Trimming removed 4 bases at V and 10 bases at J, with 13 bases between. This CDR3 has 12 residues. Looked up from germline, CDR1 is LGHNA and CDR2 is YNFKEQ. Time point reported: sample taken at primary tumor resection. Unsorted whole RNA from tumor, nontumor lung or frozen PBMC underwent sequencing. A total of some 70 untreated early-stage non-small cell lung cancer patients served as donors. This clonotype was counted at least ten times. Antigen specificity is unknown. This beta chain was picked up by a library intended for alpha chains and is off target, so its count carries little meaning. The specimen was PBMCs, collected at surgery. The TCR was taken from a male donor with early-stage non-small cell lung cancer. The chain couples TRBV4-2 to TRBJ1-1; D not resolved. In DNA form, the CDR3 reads TGTGCCAGCAGCCCGGAGGAAGATAGAGCTTTCTTT. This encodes CASSPEEDRAFF.